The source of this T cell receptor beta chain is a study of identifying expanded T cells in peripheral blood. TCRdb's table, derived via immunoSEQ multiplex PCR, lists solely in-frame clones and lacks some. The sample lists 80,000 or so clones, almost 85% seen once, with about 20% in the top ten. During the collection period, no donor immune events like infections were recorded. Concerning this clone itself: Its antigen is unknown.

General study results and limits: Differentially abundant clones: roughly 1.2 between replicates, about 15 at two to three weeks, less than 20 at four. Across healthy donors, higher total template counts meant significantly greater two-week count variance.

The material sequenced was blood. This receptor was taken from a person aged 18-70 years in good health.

This CDR3 is CASTLGAHDYTF. The DNA of the CDR3 is TGTGCCAGCACCCTGGGGGCCCACGACTACACCTTC. This sequence joins TRBV6-6 and TRBJ1-2, with D possibly being TRBD1 (6 bases). Per germline, CDR1 MNHNY and CDR2 SVGAGI (reference sequence). The CDR3 runs 12 residues. The V gene lost 7 bases and the J gene lost 10 bases, with 16 bases spanning the gap.